The 28 T cell receptor beta chains given below trace back to one sample, sequenced in a study of blood T cells in healthy people across ages. Primers used in a second PCR of roughly 6 to 12 cycles were a sample-barcoded 5' primer and a J-beta primer mix. TCRdb processed the 5' RACE reads anew with MiXCR; each CDR3 protein has one entry. The sample includes some 1.4 million distinct CDR3 sequences, 40% to 50% of them seen just once. The source material was blood. The receptors here all came from a woman under 30 in good health.

Points on this clonotype: A much larger clone differs by one base, so this may be a read error. V and J are TRBV28 and TRBJ2-7; D is unclear. Trimming left V 8 bases short and J 3 bases short, with 8 bases between. CDR1 and CDR2 from the germline V gene are MDHEN and SYDVKM. This CDR3 contains 11 residues. The CDR3 nucleotides are TGTGCCAGCGGCCCCGACTACGAGCAGTACTTC. As protein: CASGPDYEQYF.

The CDR3 bases are TGTGCCAGCAGTTTCGGCTTAGACAGCAACTATGGCTACACCTTC. It encodes CASSFGLDSNYGYTF. V and J are TRBV12-3 or TRBV12-4 and TRBJ1-2, with D possibly being TRBD1 (5 bases). V was clipped by 3 bases and J by 2 bases, with 13 bases between them. The CDR3 loop spans 15 amino acids.

Only a few counts were recorded for this clonotype. This chain connects TRBV29-1 to TRBJ2-3; no clear D gene. Trimming shortened V by 3 bases and J by 6 bases, and 13 bases separated the two germline ends. This CDR3 is 13 amino acids long. CDR1 and CDR2 (germline): SQVTM, ANQGSEA. This CDR3 is CSVDPGGFDTQYF. CDR3 bases: TGCAGCGTTGATCCCGGCGGCTTCGATACGCAGTATTTT.

The rearrangement uses TRBV6-5 and TRBJ2-7; TRBD2 agrees at 9 bases. This CDR3 is 19 amino acids long. In germline, CDR1 is MNHEY, CDR2 SVGAGI. J was trimmed by 0 bases and V by 1 base; bases with no gene match: 13. For the CDR3, the DNA is TGTGCCAGCAGTTACTTGGGAAGCGGGAGGTCCAGGAGCTCCTACGAGCAGTACTTC. Translation gives CASSYLGSGRSRSSYEQYF.

This clonotype was counted only a few times. The V and J genes are TRBV20-1 and TRBJ2-1; D ambiguous. Germline CDR1 is DFQATT and CDR2 is SNEGSKA (reference sequence). Deletions cut 2 bases from V and 9 bases from J, with 5 bases between. The CDR3 has 10 amino acids. Here the CDR3 reads CSARSIEQFF. As DNA, the CDR3 is TGCAGTGCTAGAAGTATTGAGCAGTTCTTC.

J is TRBJ1-2 and V is TRBV25-1; TRBD1 matches at 7 bases. The CDR3 is 16 amino acids. In germline, CDR1 is MGHDK, CDR2 SYGVNS. The ends lost 4 bases at V and 3 bases at J; junction bases unmatched: 11. CDR3 protein: CASSAKRQGPHYGYTF. The CDR3 coding sequence is TGTGCCAGCAGTGCAAAACGACAGGGACCCCACTATGGCTACACCTTC.

The chain carries TRBV18 and TRBJ2-5; D is uncertain. The length of the CDR3 is 12 residues. CDR1 is KGHSH and CDR2 is LQKENI in the germline V gene. V was cut by 3 bases and J by 6 bases, with 8 bases left in between. DNA for the CDR3: TGTGCCAGCTCACCGGCCTCGAAGACCCAGTACTTC. Protein: CASSPASKTQYF.

The chain links TRBV14 to TRBJ2-1, with TRBD1 as a possible D gene (6 bases). CDR3 length: 15 amino acids. Trimming pared 2 bases from V and 5 bases from J, leaving 13 bases between. The V gene's germline CDR1 is SGHDN and CDR2 FVKESK. CDR3 in amino acids: CASSQLAGVDNEQFF. The DNA of the CDR3 is TGTGCCAGCAGCCAACTAGCAGGGGTCGACAATGAGCAGTTCTTC.

The chain couples TRBV12-3 or TRBV12-4 to TRBJ2-1, with a tentative D call TRBD2 (6 bases). V was trimmed by 4 bases and J by 0 bases, leaving 16 bases between them. The CDR3 is 17 residues long. The CDR3, as DNA: TGTGCCAGCAGTTCTAGCGCGGGGAGTAGCTCCTACAATGAGCAGTTCTTC. Encoded protein: CASSSSAGSSSYNEQFF.

With respect to this clonotype: At one boundary the junction diverges from the germline segment, which might be a read error. The rearrangement uses TRBV7-2 and TRBJ2-3; 9 bases fit TRBD2. Germline CDR1 and CDR2: SGHTA and FQGNSA. This CDR3 spans 17 amino acids. For the CDR3, the DNA is TGTGCCAGCAGCTTAGAACCAGCGGGAGGATTAGCAGAGACGCAGTATTTT. Protein: CASSLEPAGGLAETQYF. The complete variable domain, with remaining parts taken from reference TRBV7-2 and TRBJ2-3, reads GAGVSQSPSNKVTEKGKDVELRCDPISGHTALYWYRQSLGQGLEFLIYFQGNSAPDKSGLPSDRFSAERTGGSVSTLTIQRTQQEDSAVYLCASSLEPAGGLAETQYFGPGTRLTVL.

The chain uses TRBV20-1 and TRBJ2-7, with 8 bases fitting TRBD1. The junction had 4 bases not matched to a gene; V was cut back by 0 bases and J by 3 bases. In germline, CDR1 is DFQATT, CDR2 SNEGSKA (reference sequence). The CDR3 consists of 14 residues. CDR3 nucleotide sequence: TGCAGTGCTAGAGACTACAGGGGGGACTACGAGCAGTACTTC. Protein product: CSARDYRGDYEQYF.

This clonotype was detected only once. The rearrangement uses TRBV5-6 and TRBJ1-1; D uncertain. The germline V gene encodes CDR1 SGHDT and CDR2 YYEEEE. Trimming took off 2 bases at V and 7 bases at J, with 18 bases between the two ends. This CDR3 is 15 amino acids long. Written as DNA, the CDR3 is TGTGCCAGCAGCTTAAGAGACTCCGGATGGAATGAAGCTTTCTTT. This codes for CASSLRDSGWNEAFF.

The chain employs TRBV30 and TRBJ2-7; TRBD1 matches at 10 bases. This CDR3 is 14 amino acids long. With V trimmed by 1 base and J by 0 bases, 0 bases remained unmatched. CDR1 is GTSNPN, CDR2 SVGIG, per germline (reference sequence). CDR3 nucleotides: TGTGCCTGGAGTGGGACAGGGGGCTCCTACGAGCAGTACTTC. Its translation is CAWSGTGGSYEQYF.

The V call is TRBV20-1, the J call TRBJ2-3; 8 bases match TRBD2. Germline assignment: CDR1 DFQATT and CDR2 SNEGSKA (reference sequence). V gave up 5 bases and J gave up 2 bases; unmatched junction bases: 9. This CDR3 has 15 amino acids. The CDR3: CSARKLAVHTDTQYF. CDR3 in DNA: TGCAGTGCTCGCAAACTAGCGGTACACACAGATACGCAGTATTTT.

J is TRBJ1-2 and V is TRBV2; D not resolved. V was shortened by 8 bases and J by 5 bases, with 12 bases between the two germline ends. The CDR3 covers 12 residues. Germline loops: CDR1 SNHLY, CDR2 FYNNEI. The CDR3 DNA follows: TGTGCCAGCCAGCGGTTGAGGTATGGCTACACCTTC. It yields the protein CASQRLRYGYTF.

The chain couples TRBV2 to TRBJ2-7; D gene unclear. The germline gives CDR1 SNHLY, CDR2 FYNNEI. V was pared by 2 bases and J by 1 base, with 9 bases between. This CDR3 contains 14 residues. CDR3 sequence (DNA): TGTGCCAGCAGTGAAATCTCGCCGTCCTACGAGCAGTACTTC. Its protein product is CASSEISPSYEQYF.

The rearrangement links TRBV28 to TRBJ2-5; D gene ambiguous. CDR3 length equals 13 residues. V dropped 5 bases and J dropped 5 bases, with 12 bases sitting between them. CDR1 MDHEN and CDR2 SYDVKM come from the germline V gene. CDR3 in amino acids: CASSPELLETQYF. CDR3 nucleotides: TGTGCCAGCAGTCCTGAACTTCTGGAGACCCAGTACTTC. The variable domain in full, with the rest retrieved from reference TRBV28 and TRBJ2-5, is DVKVTQSSRYLVKRTGEKVFLECVQDMDHENMFWYRQDPGLGLRLIYFSYDVKMKEKGDIPEGYSVSREKKERFSLILESASTNQTSMYLCASSPELLETQYFGPGTRLLVL.

This clonotype was counted a few times. V is TRBV6-5 and J is TRBJ1-1; possibly TRBD1 for D (6 bases). Germline values: CDR1 MNHEY, CDR2 SVGAGI. V was clipped by 4 bases and J by 1 base, with 10 bases between them. The CDR3 covers 14 residues. The CDR3 DNA is TGTGCCAGCAGTTGGGGGACACAGAACACTGAAGCTTTCTTT. Amino acids: CASSWGTQNTEAFF.

This clonotype was seen more than once but under ten times. The genes are TRBV5-1 and TRBJ2-7, with TRBD1 matching 7 bases. CDR1 is SGHRS and CDR2 is YFSETQ in the germline V gene. CDR3 length: 16 residues. The trim removed 4 bases at V and 1 base at J, leaving 11 bases unmatched. The CDR3 sequence: CASSAGKPGQSYEQYF. DNA for the CDR3: TGCGCCAGCAGCGCAGGGAAACCGGGACAGTCCTACGAGCAGTACTTC.

The chain links TRBV5-1 to TRBJ2-7; 7 bases align to TRBD1. The CDR3 is 15 amino acids. CDR1 and CDR2 from the germline V gene are SGHRS and YFSETQ. With V trimmed by 7 bases and J by 3 bases, 13 bases remained unmatched. The CDR3 region is CASSPFGTEGYEQYF. Written as DNA, the CDR3 is TGCGCCAGCTCCCCATTTGGGACAGAGGGCTACGAGCAGTACTTC. The entire variable domain, with the rest obtained from reference TRBV5-1 and TRBJ2-7, is as follows: KAGVTQTPRYLIKTRGQQVTLSCSPISGHRSVSWYQQTPGQGLQFLFEYFSETQRNKGNFPGRFSGRQFSNSRSEMNVSTLELGDSALYLCASSPFGTEGYEQYFGPGTRLTVT.

To note about this clonotype: Germline and junction disagree at one end, which may indicate a read error. The chain employs TRBV5-8 and TRBJ2-3; the D gene is possibly TRBD2 (6 bases). Looked up from germline, CDR1 is SGHTS and CDR2 is YDEGEE. CDR3 length equals 16 residues. The CDR3 protein is CASSPGSGRYTATQYF. The DNA for the CDR3 is TGTGCCAGCAGCCCGGGAAGCGGGCGGTACACAGCTACGCAGTATTTT. Together with reference TRBV5-8 and TRBJ2-3, the CDR3 gives the full variable domain: EAGVTQSPTHLIKTRGQQATLRCSPISGHTSVYWYQQALGLGLQFLLWYDEGEERNRGNFPPRFSGRQFPNYSSELNVNALELEDSALYLCASSPGSGRYTATQYFGPGTRLTVL.

CDR3 sequence (DNA): TGTGCCTGGAGTGTACTAGCGGAGCCTCCCGGCAATGAGCAGTTCTTC. Protein product: CAWSVLAEPPGNEQFF. The chain links TRBV30 to TRBJ2-1; TRBD2 aligns across 8 bases. Trimming cost V 0 bases and J 6 bases; bases outside gene matches: 10. Germline CDR1 GTSNPN, CDR2 SVGIG (reference sequence). The CDR3 length is 16 residues.

This rearrangement joins TRBV19 to TRBJ2-1, with D perhaps matching TRBD2 (6 bases). This CDR3 has 15 amino acids. From germline, CDR1 is LNHDA and CDR2 SQIVND (reference sequence). V gave up 3 bases and J gave up 0 bases, with 9 bases separating them. CDR3 region: CASSMSGPSYNEQFF. As DNA, the CDR3 is TGTGCCAGTAGTATGAGCGGGCCCTCCTACAATGAGCAGTTCTTC.

The chain has TRBV20-1 and TRBJ1-5; TRBD1 agrees at 7 bases. The CDR3 sequence is 14 residues long. V was clipped by 3 bases and J by 4 bases; unmatched bases: 6. The germline V gene encodes CDR1 DFQATT and CDR2 SNEGSKA (reference sequence). CDR3 amino acids: CSASRQGTNQPQHF. In nucleotides, the CDR3 is TGCAGTGCTAGCAGACAGGGTACAAATCAGCCCCAGCATTTT.

The chain's CDR3 is CSVSSRKTNEKLFF. In DNA, the CDR3 is TGCAGTGTCAGCTCACGGAAGACGAATGAAAAACTGTTTTTT. The chain couples TRBV20-1 to TRBJ1-4; D uncertain. CDR1 and CDR2 (germline): DFQATT, SNEGSKA (reference sequence). The CDR3 is 14 residues long. The V and J ends lost 7 bases and 5 bases respectively, with 17 bases between them.

This chain joins TRBV20-1 and TRBJ1-4; D is ambiguous. Germline-derived CDR1 and CDR2 are DFQATT and SNEGSKA (reference sequence). The CDR3 length is 14 residues. Trimming took 3 bases from V and 4 from J, leaving 12 bases between them. Here the CDR3 DNA reads TGCAGTGCTAGCGGTCAGGCCGATAATGAAAAACTGTTTTTT. Translated: CSASGQADNEKLFF.

The rearrangement joins TRBV3-1 to TRBJ1-2, with TRBD1 identical over 8 bases. The CDR3 has 17 residues. V dropped 4 bases and J dropped 1; count of bases not matched to a gene: 11. Germline-derived CDR1 and CDR2 are LGHDT and YNNKEL (reference sequence). The CDR3, as DNA: TGTGCCAGCAGCCTCGAAGCCGGGACAGGTATTAACTATGGCTACACCTTC. This gives the protein CASSLEAGTGINYGYTF.

V usage is TRBV6-6 and J usage is TRBJ2-7, with 7 bases identical to TRBD1. The trim removed 6 bases at V and 12 bases at J, leaving 17 bases unmatched. The germline V gene encodes CDR1 MNHNY and CDR2 SVGAGI (reference sequence). This CDR3 is 14 amino acids long. CDR3 nucleotide sequence: TGTGCCAGCAGCGACACCGGGACAGAGGTCCTGACGTACTTC. As protein: CASSDTGTEVLTYF.